This T cell receptor beta chain was sequenced for a study of PD-1 blockade in mismatch repair-deficient tumors (dated by TCRdb to 2015 to 2018). Broadly, across the study: Between late 2013 and September 2016, the trial enrolled around 89 consecutive patients with 12 mismatch repair-deficient cancer types, every one of whom had been previously treated and was progressing. Tumor-associated T cell clones in the peripheral blood of patients responding to PD-1 blockade were tracked using deep sequencing of TCR CDR3 regions. What the authors observed across the whole study: Clones residing in the tumor, which were often undetectable in blood before treatment, expanded quickly after pembrolizumab and then contracted, generally before radiologic responses.

In the germline V gene, CDR1 corresponds to MDHEN and CDR2 to SYDVKM. Spanning cysteine to phenylalanine, the CDR3 consists of 14 amino acids. The read is trimmed to its CDR3 DNA, 42 bases read in frame from base 1. The germline V and J ends show losses of 1 base and 6 bases respectively, and no gene match explains 5 bases of the junction. Preparation of the library involved the immunoSEQ multiplex PCR assay. The table comes from immuneACCESS by way of TCRdb, which keeps in-frame sequences with V and J called. Part of the clones is missing from these tables; in studies checked, under half for an unresolved V gene and the rest for unknown reasons. The table for this sample lists roughly 34,000 clones; 65% to 85% of them were counted only once. Jointly, the top ten make up about 3.2% of the sample. Mismatch repair deficiency was established in every enrolled patient by polymerase chain reaction or immunohistochemistry. A few patients who responded to pembrolizumab therapy underwent TCR sequencing. The phase II trial prospectively tested pembrolizumab PD-1 blockade in advanced mismatch repair-deficient cancers regardless of tissue of origin. Peripheral blood T cell samples were gathered serially, both before PD-1 blockade started and at multiple time points afterward. Blood sampling time points were reported as weeks after the first dose of pembrolizumab.

Turning to this clone: Its antigen is unknown. No much larger clonotype is one base removed from it; base qualities were not supplied.

The V and J genes are TRBV28 and TRBJ2-7, and 8 bases in between align with TRBD1. The TCR sequence derives from an adult with mismatch repair-deficient cancer. The sequencing here drew on PBMCs, taken around 6 weeks after starting pembrolizumab. Here is the DNA: TGTGCCAGCAGTTTATCGTCAGGGGGCGGCGAGCAGTACTTC. Translated, it reads CASSLSSGGGEQYF.